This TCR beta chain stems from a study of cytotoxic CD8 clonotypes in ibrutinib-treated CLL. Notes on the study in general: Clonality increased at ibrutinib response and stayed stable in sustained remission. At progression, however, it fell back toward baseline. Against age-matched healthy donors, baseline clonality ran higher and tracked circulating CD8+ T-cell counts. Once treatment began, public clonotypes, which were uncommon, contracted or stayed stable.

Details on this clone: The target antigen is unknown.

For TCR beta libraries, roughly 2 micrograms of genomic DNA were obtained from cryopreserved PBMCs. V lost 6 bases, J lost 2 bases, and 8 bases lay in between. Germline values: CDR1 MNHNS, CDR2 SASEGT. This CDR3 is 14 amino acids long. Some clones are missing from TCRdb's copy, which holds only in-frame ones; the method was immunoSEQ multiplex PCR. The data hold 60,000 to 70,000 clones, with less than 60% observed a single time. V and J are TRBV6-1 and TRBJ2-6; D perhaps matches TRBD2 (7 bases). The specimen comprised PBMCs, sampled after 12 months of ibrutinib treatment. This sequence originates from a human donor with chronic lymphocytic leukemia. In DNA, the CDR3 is TGTGCCAGCAGAGGGGGGGCTGGGGCCAACGTCCTGACTTTC. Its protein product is CASRGGAGANVLTF.